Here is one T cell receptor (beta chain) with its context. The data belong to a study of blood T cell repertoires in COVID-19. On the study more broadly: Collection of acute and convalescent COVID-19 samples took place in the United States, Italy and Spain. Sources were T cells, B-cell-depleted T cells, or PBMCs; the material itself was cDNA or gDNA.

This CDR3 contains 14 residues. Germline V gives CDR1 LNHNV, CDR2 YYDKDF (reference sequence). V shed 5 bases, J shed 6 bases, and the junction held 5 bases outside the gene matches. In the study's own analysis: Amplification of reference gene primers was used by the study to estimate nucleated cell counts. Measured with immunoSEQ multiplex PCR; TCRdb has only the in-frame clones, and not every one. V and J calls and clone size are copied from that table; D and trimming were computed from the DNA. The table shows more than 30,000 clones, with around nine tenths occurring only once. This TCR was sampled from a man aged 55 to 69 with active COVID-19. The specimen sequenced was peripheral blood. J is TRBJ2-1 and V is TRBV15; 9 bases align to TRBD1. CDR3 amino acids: CATSAGTGLNEQFF. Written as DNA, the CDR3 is TGTGCCACCAGCGCTGGGACAGGGCTCAATGAGCAGTTCTTC.